A single TCR beta chain is shown here with its context. Assay used: immunoSEQ multiplex PCR; TCRdb lists only in-frame clones, some missing. Of a few hundred thousand clones detected, around 87% appear once; the ten largest clones hold around 1.1%. This specimen comes from a study of blood T cell repertoires in COVID-19. About the research overall: T cells, B-cell-depleted T cells, or PBMCs provided the cDNA or gDNA that served as material.

The CDR3 is 16 amino acids. Germline values: CDR1 SGHTA, CDR2 FQGNSA. Trimming pared 1 base from V and 4 bases from J, leaving 17 bases between. The rearrangement uses TRBV7-2 and TRBJ2-7; TRBD1 is a possible D gene (7 bases). The source is a man under 40 who had recovered from COVID-19. Sequenced sample: PBMCs or T cells enriched from blood (not recorded which). The CDR3 reads CASSLVSRGAGYEQYF. For the CDR3, the DNA is TGTGCCAGCAGCTTAGTTAGCAGGGGGGCTGGGTACGAGCAGTACTTC.